Listed below are T cell receptor beta chains from one sample, sequenced in a study of blood T cell repertoires in COVID-19. Repertoires were generated with immunoSEQ multiplex PCR, while TCRdb's copy carries only in-frame clones and drops some. The data show tens of thousands of clones, with more than 75% seen just once and approximately 15% held by the top ten. Sequenced sample: peripheral blood. All receptors derive from a man between 40 and 49 years old with COVID-19, enrolled during active disease. The CDR3 runs from the conserved cysteine through the conserved F or W. Each record gives: clone size, V gene, J gene, D gene, CDR3 DNA, CDR3 protein. A D gene is named only where the DNA matches it firmly. Expanded clones get a size class; other rows say once, few or many, or leave the size out.

abundance: NA; v_gene: TRBV5-1; j_gene: TRBJ2-3; d_gene: NA; CDR3nt: TGCGCCAGCAGCTTGGGCAGAATCACAGATACGCAGTATTTT; CDR3aa: CASSLGRITDTQYF
abundance: NA; v_gene: TRBV29-1; j_gene: TRBJ2-1; d_gene: NA; CDR3nt: TGCAGCGCTCAAAACAGGAGTTACTACAATGAGCAGTTCTTC; CDR3aa: CSAQNRSYYNEQFF
abundance: NA; v_gene: TRBV15; j_gene: TRBJ2-7; d_gene: TRBD2; CDR3nt: TGTGCCACCAGCAGAGTACCCTCCGGGGGGGACGAGCAGTACTTC; CDR3aa: CATSRVPSGGDEQYF
abundance: NA; v_gene: TRBV28; j_gene: TRBJ1-2; d_gene: TRBD1; CDR3nt: TGTGCCAGCGTCGGACAGGGGGTGGGTGGCTACACCTTC; CDR3aa: CASVGQGVGGYTF
abundance: NA; v_gene: TRBV5-1; j_gene: TRBJ1-1; d_gene: NA; CDR3nt: TGCGCCAGCAGCTTGGCCGGGGTCTCTGAAGCTTTCTTT; CDR3aa: CASSLAGVSEAFF
abundance: NA; v_gene: TRBV30; j_gene: TRBJ2-3; d_gene: NA; CDR3nt: TGTGCCTGGAGGGGGAGGGGGGAAACAGATACGCAGTATTTT; CDR3aa: CAWRGRGETDTQYF
abundance: NA; v_gene: TRBV7-9; j_gene: TRBJ1-1; d_gene: NA; CDR3nt: TGTGCCGGAAAAACAGCGAACACTGAAGCTTTCTTT; CDR3aa: CAGKTANTEAFF
abundance: NA; v_gene: TRBV5-1; j_gene: TRBJ1-2; d_gene: NA; CDR3nt: TGCGCCAGCAGCTTGGTGGGCAACGTCAACTATGGCTACACCTTC; CDR3aa: CASSLVGNVNYGYTF
abundance: NA; v_gene: TRBV30; j_gene: TRBJ2-5; d_gene: NA; CDR3nt: TGTGCCTGGAGGGTCCTAAGCGGGGAGACCCAGTACTTC; CDR3aa: CAWRVLSGETQYF
abundance: NA; v_gene: TRBV5-4; j_gene: TRBJ1-6; d_gene: TRBD1; CDR3nt: TGTGCCAGCAGCTGGGACAGGAGCAATTCACCCCTCCACTTT; CDR3aa: CASSWDRSNSPLHF
abundance: NA; v_gene: TRBV5-1; j_gene: TRBJ2-3; d_gene: TRBD2; CDR3nt: TGCGCCAGCAGCTTGGCAAGGCAGCGGGGGGTAACAGATACGCAGTATTTT; CDR3aa: CASSLARQRGVTDTQYF
abundance: NA; v_gene: TRBV6-1; j_gene: TRBJ2-1; d_gene: TRBD1; CDR3nt: TGTGCCAGCAGTGAACCCGGACAGGGAGGAAATGAGCAGTTCTTC; CDR3aa: CASSEPGQGGNEQFF
abundance: NA; v_gene: TRBV10-2; j_gene: TRBJ1-5; d_gene: TRBD1; CDR3nt: TGCGCCAGCAGAACCGGGACAGGGGGTCAGCCCCAGCATTTT; CDR3aa: CASRTGTGGQPQHF
abundance: NA; v_gene: TRBV9; j_gene: TRBJ2-6; d_gene: NA; CDR3nt: TGTGCCAGCAGCTACGAAAAGCAGGGGATTCGGGTCAACGTCCTGACTTTC; CDR3aa: CASSYEKQGIRVNVLTF
abundance: NA; v_gene: TRBV6-5; j_gene: TRBJ1-4; d_gene: NA; CDR3nt: TGTGCCAGCAGTTCGGGACAAAGGCGCGAAAAACTGTTTTTT; CDR3aa: CASSSGQRREKLFF
abundance: NA; v_gene: TRBV18; j_gene: TRBJ1-5; d_gene: NA; CDR3nt: TGTGCCAGCCCAAGGGTGGCGGGGACGATCTATCAGCCCCAGCATTTT; CDR3aa: CASPRVAGTIYQPQHF
abundance: NA; v_gene: TRBV9; j_gene: TRBJ2-7; d_gene: TRBD1; CDR3nt: TGTGCCAGCAGTCCGGGACAGGGTATGAACGAGCAGTACTTC; CDR3aa: CASSPGQGMNEQYF
abundance: NA; v_gene: TRBV30; j_gene: TRBJ1-4; d_gene: NA; CDR3nt: TGTGCCGGTCTAGAGGTGGGCAGTGGGAGTGAAAAACTGTTTTTT; CDR3aa: CAGLEVGSGSEKLFF
abundance: NA; v_gene: TRBV15; j_gene: TRBJ1-4; d_gene: TRBD1; CDR3nt: TGTGCCACCAGCCCCCGACAGGGAGAGGAAAAACTGTTTTTT; CDR3aa: CATSPRQGEEKLFF
abundance: NA; v_gene: TRBV11-3; j_gene: TRBJ2-7; d_gene: NA; CDR3nt: TGTGCCAGCAGCTTAGACGGCTACGAGCAGTACTTC; CDR3aa: CASSLDGYEQYF
abundance: large; v_gene: TRBV2; j_gene: TRBJ2-1; d_gene: NA; CDR3nt: TGTGCCAGCAGTGAGTTGAGGGTTCGAAACTACAATGAGCAGTTCTTC; CDR3aa: CASSELRVRNYNEQFF
abundance: NA; v_gene: TRBV7-6; j_gene: TRBJ1-5; d_gene: NA; CDR3nt: TGTGCCAGCAGCTTAAAACGAGGGCTTTCCAATCAGCCCCAGCATTTT; CDR3aa: CASSLKRGLSNQPQHF
abundance: NA; v_gene: TRBV5-4; j_gene: TRBJ1-2; d_gene: TRBD1; CDR3nt: TGTGCCAGCAGCACCGACAGGGGCGCGAGTGGCTACACCTTC; CDR3aa: CASSTDRGASGYTF
abundance: NA; v_gene: TRBV27; j_gene: TRBJ1-6; d_gene: TRBD1; CDR3nt: TGTGCCAGCAGTTTAGGGGGACAGAGGTATTCACCCCTCCACTTT; CDR3aa: CASSLGGQRYSPLHF
abundance: NA; v_gene: TRBV18; j_gene: TRBJ2-7; d_gene: NA; CDR3nt: TGTGCCAGCTCACCAGGGACGGAGGGCGAGCAGTACTTC; CDR3aa: CASSPGTEGEQYF
abundance: NA; v_gene: TRBV4-1; j_gene: TRBJ1-5; d_gene: TRBD1; CDR3nt: TGCGCCAGCAGCCCCGTAGGGGGCATCAATCAGCCCCAGCATTTT; CDR3aa: CASSPVGGINQPQHF
abundance: NA; v_gene: TRBV6-5; j_gene: TRBJ2-7; d_gene: NA; CDR3nt: TGTGCCAGCAGTTACGGAGGGGTTTCGTCCTACGAGCAGTACTTC; CDR3aa: CASSYGGVSSYEQYF